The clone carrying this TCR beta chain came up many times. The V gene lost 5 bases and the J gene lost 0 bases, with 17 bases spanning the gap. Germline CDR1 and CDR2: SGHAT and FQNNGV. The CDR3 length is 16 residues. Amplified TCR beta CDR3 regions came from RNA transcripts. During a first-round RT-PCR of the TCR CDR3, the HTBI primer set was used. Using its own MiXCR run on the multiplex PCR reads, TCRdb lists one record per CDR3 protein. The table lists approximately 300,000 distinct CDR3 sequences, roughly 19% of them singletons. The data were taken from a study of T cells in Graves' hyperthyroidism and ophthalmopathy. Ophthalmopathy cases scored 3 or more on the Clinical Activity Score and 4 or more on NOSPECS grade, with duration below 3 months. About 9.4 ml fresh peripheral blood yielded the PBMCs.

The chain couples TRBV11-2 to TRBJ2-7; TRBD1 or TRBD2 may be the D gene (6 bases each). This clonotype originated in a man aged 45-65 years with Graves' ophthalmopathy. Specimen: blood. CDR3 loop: CASSPRGGRYSYEQYF. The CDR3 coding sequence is TGTGCCAGCAGCCCCCGAGGGGGGCGATACTCCTACGAGCAGTACTTC.